This TCR beta chain was obtained from a study of T cell repertoires in cytomegalovirus infection. The overall study: Shared public TCR beta signatures pointed to both CMV infection and a matching HLA type.

A single record per CDR3 protein comes from TCRdb applying MiXCR to the reads. Of 6,500 to 9,500 distinct CDR3 sequences listed, roughly 49% are singletons. Trimming left V 0 bases short and J 6 bases short, with 14 bases between. CDR1 is GTSNPN and CDR2 is SVGIG in the germline V gene (reference sequence). The CDR3 is made up of 14 amino acids. To note about this clonotype: Its antigen is still unknown.

Study-wide points: The response measured ex vivo was dominated by TCR beta clonotypes (HLA-C-restricted and CMV-specific). The cumulative frequency of public TCR beta families identified carriers of CMV plus the relevant HLA.

Source material: PBMCs, sequenced either directly or after in vitro stimulation (not recorded which). This sequence was found in a human donor in good health (CMV status not recorded). Some clones in this sample may be carry-over from other donors' samples. The J gene is TRBJ2-5, the V gene TRBV30; perhaps TRBD2 as D (6 bases). The chain's CDR3 is CAWSVQVRGQTQYF. CDR3 nucleotides: TGTGCCTGGAGTGTACAGGTGCGGGGCCAGACCCAGTACTTC.